Listed below are T cell receptor beta chains from one sample, sequenced in a study of identical twins. TCRdb re-called the 5' RACE reads through MiXCR, storing one row per CDR3 protein. The sample records around 140,000 distinct CDR3 sequences, 3% to 4% being singletons. Sequenced material: memory T cells sorted from blood. The receptors originated from a man younger than 35 in good health. CDR3s include the opening cysteine and the closing phenylalanine or tryptophan. Each record gives: V gene, CDR3 length, D gene, CDR3 protein. A D gene is named only where the DNA matches it firmly.

v_call: TRBV28
cdr3_length: 13
d_call: NA
cdr3_aa: CASSLPDSAEQYF

v_call: TRBV6-2/TRBV6-3
cdr3_length: 16
d_call: NA
cdr3_aa: CASSYFDRPSGGELFF

v_call: TRBV20-1
cdr3_length: 14
d_call: NA
cdr3_aa: CSAFWGPGENEQFF

v_call: TRBV20-1
cdr3_length: 16
d_call: TRBD2
cdr3_aa: CSARPTSGTRRETQYF

v_call: TRBV3-1
cdr3_length: 11
d_call: NA
cdr3_aa: CASSQGGKQFF

v_call: TRBV7-9
cdr3_length: 14
d_call: NA
cdr3_aa: CASSLASSRETQYF

v_call: TRBV30
cdr3_length: 13
d_call: NA
cdr3_aa: CAWKKRTYNEQFF

v_call: TRBV6-1
cdr3_length: 14
d_call: TRBD2
cdr3_aa: CASSPAGVPYEQYF

v_call: TRBV6-4
cdr3_length: 16
d_call: NA
cdr3_aa: CASSPRTPSSYNEQFF

v_call: TRBV11-2
cdr3_length: 16
d_call: TRBD2
cdr3_aa: CASSPPGGLAIREQFF

v_call: TRBV7-2
cdr3_length: 14
d_call: NA
cdr3_aa: CASSFKTREGGYTF

v_call: TRBV12-3/TRBV12-4
cdr3_length: 13
d_call: NA
cdr3_aa: CASRASENSPLHF

v_call: TRBV6-5
cdr3_length: 14
d_call: NA
cdr3_aa: CASSYEAVQNTIYF

v_call: TRBV10-3
cdr3_length: 15
d_call: NA
cdr3_aa: CAISESTRAANEQYF

v_call: TRBV6-2/TRBV6-3
cdr3_length: 14
d_call: NA
cdr3_aa: CASSSSGTREKLFF

v_call: TRBV4-2
cdr3_length: 14
d_call: TRBD1
cdr3_aa: CASSQEGQGWGYTF

v_call: TRBV4-3
cdr3_length: 15
d_call: TRBD2
cdr3_aa: CASSRSLADTYEQYF

v_call: TRBV6-1
cdr3_length: 14
d_call: TRBD2
cdr3_aa: CASSAGTSINEQFF

v_call: TRBV7-2
cdr3_length: 15
d_call: TRBD2
cdr3_aa: CASRQSGRSYNEQFF

v_call: TRBV12-3/TRBV12-4
cdr3_length: 16
d_call: NA
cdr3_aa: CASSLARGRGTDTQYF

v_call: TRBV7-9
cdr3_length: 16
d_call: TRBD2
cdr3_aa: CAGTNPTSGRYNEQFF

v_call: TRBV7-7
cdr3_length: 17
d_call: TRBD1
cdr3_aa: CASSQGVGQGFRETQYF

v_call: TRBV7-2
cdr3_length: 17
d_call: TRBD2
cdr3_aa: CASRPLAGGSSYNEQFF

v_call: TRBV29-1
cdr3_length: 16
d_call: TRBD2
cdr3_aa: CSVEDPLAERVNEQFF

v_call: TRBV7-9
cdr3_length: 14
d_call: NA
cdr3_aa: CASSLAAVEETQYF

v_call: TRBV20-1
cdr3_length: 12
d_call: NA
cdr3_aa: CSFTTSQETQYF

v_call: TRBV6-2/TRBV6-3
cdr3_length: 15
d_call: TRBD1
cdr3_aa: CASSRQGASTDTQYF

v_call: TRBV20-1
cdr3_length: 13
d_call: NA
cdr3_aa: CSAALTETYGYTF

v_call: TRBV9
cdr3_length: 15
d_call: TRBD2
cdr3_aa: CASSFRTSGRDTQYF

v_call: TRBV6-5
cdr3_length: 17
d_call: NA
cdr3_aa: CASSYGGAGHIYNEQFF

v_call: TRBV6-5
cdr3_length: 14
d_call: NA
cdr3_aa: CASSYGGADTEAFF

v_call: TRBV18
cdr3_length: 13
d_call: NA
cdr3_aa: CASSPRAVDTQYF

v_call: TRBV6-1
cdr3_length: 15
d_call: NA
cdr3_aa: CASRIAASSTDTQYF

v_call: TRBV10-3
cdr3_length: 15
d_call: NA
cdr3_aa: CAISESPGYNTEAFF

v_call: TRBV7-2
cdr3_length: 15
d_call: NA
cdr3_aa: CASSLEKGWGYGYTF

v_call: TRBV28
cdr3_length: 15
d_call: NA
cdr3_aa: CASSLAGRSNQPQHF

v_call: TRBV4-3
cdr3_length: 13
d_call: NA
cdr3_aa: CASSQEYDNVLTF

v_call: TRBV19
cdr3_length: 18
d_call: NA
cdr3_aa: CASSPLTFREDESGELFF

v_call: TRBV11-2
cdr3_length: 15
d_call: NA
cdr3_aa: CASSLEATPYNEQFF

v_call: TRBV7-2
cdr3_length: 14
d_call: NA
cdr3_aa: CASSPRTPNYGYTF

v_call: TRBV4-2
cdr3_length: 14
d_call: TRBD1
cdr3_aa: CASSQDWDRDGYTF

v_call: TRBV29-1
cdr3_length: 12
d_call: NA
cdr3_aa: CSVGGEGQPQHF

v_call: TRBV12-3/TRBV12-4
cdr3_length: 15
d_call: TRBD1
cdr3_aa: CASTKTGTGDEKLFF

v_call: TRBV30
cdr3_length: 11
d_call: NA
cdr3_aa: CAWNWAGELFF

v_call: TRBV7-2
cdr3_length: 11
d_call: NA
cdr3_aa: CASSLGSGQYF

v_call: TRBV30
cdr3_length: 15
d_call: NA
cdr3_aa: CAWSVSGKRTGELFF

v_call: TRBV18
cdr3_length: 12
d_call: NA
cdr3_aa: CASSPPGSPLHF

v_call: TRBV2
cdr3_length: 12
d_call: NA
cdr3_aa: CASSNPPGVRFF

v_call: TRBV10-3
cdr3_length: 16
d_call: TRBD2
cdr3_aa: CAISPAGGELGYEQYF